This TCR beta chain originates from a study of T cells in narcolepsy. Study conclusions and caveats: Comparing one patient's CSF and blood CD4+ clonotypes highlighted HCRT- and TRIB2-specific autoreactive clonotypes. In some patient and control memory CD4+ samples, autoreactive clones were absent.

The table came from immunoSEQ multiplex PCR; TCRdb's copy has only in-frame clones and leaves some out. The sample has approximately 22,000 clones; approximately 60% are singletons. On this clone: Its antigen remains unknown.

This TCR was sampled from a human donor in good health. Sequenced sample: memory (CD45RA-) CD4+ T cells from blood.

The CDR3 is CASSLNRGDGYTF. The CDR3 DNA reads TGCGCCAGCAGCTTAAACAGGGGGGATGGCTACACCTTC. This rearrangement joins TRBV5-1 to TRBJ1-2; TRBD1 aligns across 8 bases. Germline V CDR1 and CDR2: SGHRS, YFSETQ. V gave up 2 bases and J gave up 6 bases; unmatched junction bases: 3. This CDR3 is 13 amino acids long.